The text below deals with one TCR beta chain. Its antigen is still unknown. These data belong to a study of identical twins. Study-wide findings and caveats: The same donors were not followed; conclusions instead depended on cross-sectional statistical analysis. Among monozygotic twins, out-of-frame TCR alpha sharing exceeded what models predicted. Partial confounding of zero-insertion analyses by invariant MAIT and iNKT cells was possible.

Trimming at V came to 8 bases and at J to 5 bases, leaving 5 bases not matched to a gene. In germline, CDR1 is LGHDT, CDR2 YNNKEL (reference sequence). The CDR3 extends over 12 amino acids. cDNA carried unique molecular identifiers, and a universal primer site was added by template switching. TCRdb re-called the 5' RACE reads through MiXCR, storing one row per CDR3 protein. This repertoire shows 500,000 or so distinct CDR3 sequences, about 13% found once; its top ten account for around 0.98%. This sample was shared with a second study, whose subject was yellow fever vaccine responses in identical twins.

The source of this sequence is a young woman in good health. The rearrangement links TRBV3-1 to TRBJ2-7; TRBD1 matches 8 bases. The sequencing input was CD4+ T cells sorted from blood. The CDR3 DNA follows: TGTGCCAGCGCCCCGACAGGGGACGAGCAGTACTTC. It encodes CASAPTGDEQYF.